This T cell receptor beta chain was captured in a study of T cell clonality in common variable immunodeficiency. The germline V gene encodes CDR1 DFQATT and CDR2 SNEGSKA (reference sequence). The CDR3 loop spans 12 amino acids. Trimming shortened V by 6 bases and J by 3 bases, and 11 bases separated the two germline ends. This clone was counted at least ten times. The CDR3 end falls 3 residues outside the read, so it is completed with the germline J gene. Data came from immunoSEQ multiplex PCR; TCRdb stores just in-frame clones and leaves some out. The profile covers about 52,000 clones, none occurring a single time.

The source is a person between 18 and 69 years old in good health. The sequencing input was peripheral blood mononuclear cells. The chain is built from TRBV20-1 and TRBJ1-1, with unresolved D. The CDR3 loop is CSAPKADTEAFF. The CDR3 bases that were read are TGCAGTGCACCGAAGGCCGACACTGAA.